A selection of T cell receptor beta chains follows, all from one sample in a study of T cells after yellow fever vaccination. From the 5' RACE reads, TCRdb called clonotypes with MiXCR, one entry per CDR3 protein. The table lists a few hundred thousand distinct CDR3 sequences, 5.5% to 8.5% of them singletons. The source was CD4+ T cells sorted from PBMCs, collected on the day of the yellow fever booster vaccination. All receptors come from a man younger than 40 who received the YFV17D yellow fever vaccine. Both conserved end residues are part of each CDR3. The D gene is left open where the match is weak. Some rows have no size entry. The others give once, few or many, or a class for an expanded clone.

>TRBJ2-5|TRBV27|few|-
CASSRGRGGGETQYF
TGTGCCAGCAGTCGGGGGCGGGGTGGGGGTGAGACCCAGTACTTC
>TRBJ1-1|TRBV5-1|few|-
CASSLRGLEAFF
TGCGCCAGCAGCTTGAGGGGCCTGGAGGCTTTCTTT
>TRBJ2-7|TRBV10-2|-|TRBD2
CASSESRLAGGVEQYF
TGCGCCAGCAGTGAGTCTCGACTAGCGGGGGGTGTCGAGCAGTACTTC
>TRBJ2-3|TRBV4-3|few|TRBD2
CASSQEGLLAGLSTDTQYF
TGCGCCAGCAGCCAAGAAGGCCTTCTAGCGGGACTGAGTACAGATACGCAGTATTTT
>TRBJ2-2|TRBV9|many|TRBD1
CASSVPDRTFWDTGELFF
TGTGCCAGCAGCGTACCGGACAGGACCTTTTGGGACACCGGGGAGCTGTTTTTT
>TRBJ1-2|TRBV7-9|few|-
CASSLRAEDGYTF
TGTGCCAGCAGCTTACGGGCAGAGGACGGCTACACCTTC
>TRBJ2-5|TRBV5-5|many|TRBD2
CASTPGLAGGQGVETQYF
TGTGCCAGCACCCCGGGACTAGCGGGAGGTCAGGGTGTAGAGACCCAGTACTTC
>TRBJ2-1|TRBV28|few|-
CASSPQWAYNEQFF
TGTGCCAGCAGTCCGCAGTGGGCCTACAATGAGCAGTTCTTC
>TRBJ2-2|TRBV29-1|many|-
CSVDSQNTGELFF
TGCAGCGTTGATTCCCAGAACACCGGGGAGCTGTTTTTT
>TRBJ2-7|TRBV6-5|few|TRBD2
CASSFSQRGGEHEQYF
TGTGCCAGCAGTTTCTCCCAGCGGGGTGGGGAGCACGAGCAGTACTTC
>TRBJ1-5|TRBV18|-|-
CASSPQGGDQPQHF
TGTGCCAGCTCCCCTCAGGGAGGGGATCAGCCCCAGCATTTT
>TRBJ2-3|TRBV24-1|-|TRBD2
CATSANPGTSGSTDTQYF
TGTGCCACCAGTGCCAACCCCGGGACTAGCGGGAGCACAGATACGCAGTATTTT
>TRBJ2-2|TRBV2|few|TRBD1
CASTDRTNTGELFF
TGTGCCAGCACGGACAGGACGAACACCGGGGAGCTGTTTTTT
>TRBJ2-7|TRBV2|few|TRBD2
CASSVSVSREGGYEQYF
TGTGCCAGCAGTGTCTCGGTCTCGCGGGAGGGCGGATACGAGCAGTACTTC
>TRBJ2-1|TRBV20-1|many|-
CSARDPLHNEQFF
TGCAGTGCTAGAGATCCCCTCCACAATGAGCAGTTCTTC
>TRBJ1-4|TRBV27|few|-
CASSPQGSSHGEKLFF
TGTGCCAGCAGTCCACAAGGATCCAGTCACGGTGAAAAACTGTTTTTT
>TRBJ2-1|TRBV2|few|-
CASSSSEYNEQFF
TGTGCCAGCAGCTCGTCCGAGTACAATGAGCAGTTCTTC
>TRBJ2-7|TRBV7-7|-|-
CASSSDSFYEQYF
TGTGCCAGCAGCTCGGACAGTTTCTACGAGCAGTACTTC
>TRBJ2-4|TRBV10-2|many|TRBD1
CASGWDRADIQYF
TGCGCCAGCGGCTGGGACAGGGCGGACATTCAGTACTTC
>TRBJ2-1|TRBV5-1|-|-
CASSSESYNEQFF
TGCGCCAGCAGCTCCGAGTCCTACAATGAGCAGTTCTTC
>TRBJ1-1|TRBV20-1|many|-
CSAMEEEAFF
TGCAGTGCTATGGAGGAGGAAGCTTTCTTT
>TRBJ2-1|TRBV7-3|few|-
CASSLNAPGMADEQFF
TGTGCCAGCAGCTTAAATGCCCCGGGTATGGCGGATGAGCAGTTCTTC
>TRBJ2-2|TRBV7-2|-|-
CASSRLVVGSGELFF
TGTGCCAGCAGCCGTTTAGTGGTCGGGTCCGGGGAGCTGTTTTTT
>TRBJ2-1|TRBV7-7|-|TRBD2
CASSPSLAGGIGEQFF
TGTGCCAGCAGCCCTAGCTTAGCGGGAGGGATTGGTGAGCAGTTCTTC
>TRBJ1-2|TRBV3-1|few|TRBD1
CASSQGDREQGYTF
TGTGCCAGCAGCCAAGGGGACAGGGAACAAGGCTACACCTTC
>TRBJ2-1|TRBV12-3/TRBV12-4|few|-
CASSIKGGGRRYNEQFF
TGTGCCAGCAGTATCAAAGGGGGTGGCCGGCGGTACAATGAGCAGTTCTTC